These T cell receptor beta chains were read from a single sample in a study of early T cells in non-severe SARS-CoV-2 infection. TCRdb passed the 5' RACE reads through MiXCR, listing each CDR3 protein once. The table records 80,000 to 95,000 distinct CDR3 sequences, roughly 14% of them present only once. Sequencing was carried out using whole blood. These receptors were obtained from an adult who was a healthcare worker with PCR-confirmed SARS-CoV-2 infection or an uninfected control (not recorded which). Each CDR3 is given with its conserved first and last residue. D genes are given only for firm matches. Clone size, where shown, is once, few, many, or a class for clones that have expanded.

length,J,size,V,D,DNA,CDR3
15,TRBJ1-5,-,TRBV4-1,-,TGCGCCAGCAGCCAGAGCGCAGATAGCAATCAGCCCCAGCATTTT,CASSQSADSNQPQHF
17,TRBJ2-2,few,TRBV7-2,-,TGTGCCAGCAGCTTACGGTTAGGATCAGCCTACACCGGGGAGCTGTTTTTT,CASSLRLGSAYTGELFF
14,TRBJ2-2,-,TRBV7-7,-,TGTGCCAGCAGCTCCACTGAGATCACCGGGGAGCTGTTTTTT,CASSSTEITGELFF
14,TRBJ2-3,-,TRBV12-3/TRBV12-4,-,TGTGCCAGCAGTTTAGATACTGGGAAGGATACGCAGTATTTT,CASSLDTGKDTQYF
18,TRBJ1-5,-,TRBV7-4,TRBD1,TGTGCCAGCAGCCAGGGAGGGACAGGGGACAGTGGCAATCAGCCCCAGCATTTT,CASSQGGTGDSGNQPQHF
13,TRBJ1-2,few,TRBV19,-,TGTGCCAGTAGTATCCACAGCGCCTATGGCTACACCTTC,CASSIHSAYGYTF
14,TRBJ1-1,-,TRBV7-9,TRBD1,TGTGCCAGCAGCCCGGACAGGATGAACACTGAAGCTTTCTTT,CASSPDRMNTEAFF
13,TRBJ1-2,-,TRBV11-1,-,TGTGCCAGCAGCAACGGACAAGATTATGGCTACACCTTC,CASSNGQDYGYTF
14,TRBJ1-2,-,TRBV2,-,TGTGCCAGCAGCCCCCGCCGGGACGCCTATGGCTACACCTTC,CASSPRRDAYGYTF
15,TRBJ2-2,-,TRBV7-2,-,TGTGCCAGCTACCCCCCGGGGGGCCGGACCGGGGAGCTGTTTTTT,CASYPPGGRTGELFF
14,TRBJ1-4,few,TRBV5-1,-,TGCGCCAGCAGCCCCGGACGTCCTAATGAAAAACTGTTTTTT,CASSPGRPNEKLFF
16,TRBJ2-1,-,TRBV7-6,TRBD1,TGTGCCAGCAGCGTACTCACAGGGGGACCCTACAATGAGCAGTTCTTC,CASSVLTGGPYNEQFF
15,TRBJ2-1,few,TRBV29-1,TRBD2,TGCAGCGTTGAAGGGAGGGGACTAGCGAACAATGAGCAGTTCTTC,CSVEGRGLANNEQFF
17,TRBJ1-5,-,TRBV21-1,-,TGTGCCAGCAGCCCCCGTGGATTGGGGGGGAGCAATCAGCCCCAGCATTTT,CASSPRGLGGSNQPQHF
9,TRBJ2-2,few,TRBV21-1,-,TGTGCCAGCACCGGGGAGCTGTTTTTT,CASTGELFF
20,TRBJ2-1,many,TRBV20-1,TRBD2,TGCAGTGCTCATGGGTATTTGCGGGGGGGAACCCGCTCCCCCTACAATGAGCAGTTCTTC,CSAHGYLRGGTRSPYNEQFF
17,TRBJ1-5,few,TRBV10-3,TRBD1,TGTGCCATCAGTGAGTCGAGGGACAGGGATGGAAAACAGCCCCAGCATTTT,CAISESRDRDGKQPQHF
14,TRBJ1-1,-,TRBV9,-,TGTGCCAGCAGCGGACTTTCTGGGGACACTGAAGCTTTCTTT,CASSGLSGDTEAFF
14,TRBJ1-1,-,TRBV6-5,TRBD1,TGTGCCAGCAGTTCCGGACAGGGGAACACTGAAGCTTTCTTT,CASSSGQGNTEAFF
14,TRBJ1-4,few,TRBV10-3,-,TGTGCCATCAGTGGAGGCCAGCCTAATGAAAAACTGTTTTTT,CAISGGQPNEKLFF
16,TRBJ2-5,few,TRBV6-6,-,TGTGCCAGCAGTTACTCCTGGGGGGCTGGGCAAGAGACCCAGTACTTC,CASSYSWGAGQETQYF
13,TRBJ1-2,-,TRBV6-6,TRBD1,TGTGCCAGCAGGCAGACAGGGCTCTATGGCTACACCTTC,CASRQTGLYGYTF
14,TRBJ2-3,few,TRBV2,TRBD2,TGTGCCAGCAGACCGACTAGCGGGGGGGATACGCAGTATTTT,CASRPTSGGDTQYF
15,TRBJ2-2,-,TRBV7-8,-,TGTGCCAGCAGCCCCCGGGCAGATAACACCGGGGAGCTGTTTTTT,CASSPRADNTGELFF
17,TRBJ1-6,few,TRBV7-2,-,TGTGCCAGCAGACTTAGGGAAAGTAGCTCCTATAATTCACCCCTCCACTTT,CASRLRESSSYNSPLHF
15,TRBJ2-3,once,TRBV12-3/TRBV12-4,TRBD1,TGTGCCAGCAGTTCCACGACAGGGGGCACAGATACGCAGTATTTT,CASSSTTGGTDTQYF
13,TRBJ1-5,-,TRBV5-1,-,TGCGCCAGCAGCTTGAAATTCGGTCAGCCCCAGCATTTT,CASSLKFGQPQHF